The 24 T cell receptor beta chains below come from one sample, sequenced in a study of T cell repertoires in cytomegalovirus infection. TCRdb redid the calling of the reads with MiXCR, one entry per CDR3 protein. Of 310,000 or so distinct CDR3 sequences listed, roughly 26% are singletons. What was sequenced was PBMCs. These receptors originate from a human donor in good health (CMV status not recorded). Some clones in this sample may be carry-over from other donors' samples.

This clonotype was recorded a few times. The genes are TRBV27 and TRBJ2-7; TRBD1 is a possible D gene (6 bases). V was cut by 2 bases and J by 6 bases, with 11 bases left in between. The CDR3 loop spans 13 amino acids. In germline, CDR1 is MNHEY, CDR2 SMNVEV (reference sequence). The CDR3 DNA reads as TGTGCCAGCAGTTTAATGGGGGCTGGCGAGCAGTACTTC. It yields the protein CASSLMGAGEQYF.

This clonotype was counted ten times or more. The chain recombines TRBV7-8 with TRBJ2-1; D not resolved. The germline V gene encodes CDR1 SGHVS and CDR2 FQNEAQ. This CDR3 spans 12 amino acids. Deletions cut 0 bases from V and 8 bases from J, with 5 bases between. The DNA for the CDR3 is TGTGCCAGCAGCTTAGCTTGGGATGAGCAGTTCTTC. Protein sequence: CASSLAWDEQFF.

This clonotype was seen at least ten times. This chain joins TRBV7-2 and TRBJ1-2; D is unclear. This CDR3 has 13 amino acids. The ends were cut back, 5 bases at V and 7 bases at J, with 14 bases in the middle. Germline CDR1 reads SGHTA; CDR2 reads FQGNSA. The DNA for the CDR3 is TGTGCCAGCAGCCACGGGAGGGTCTCTGGCTACACCTTC. This gives the protein CASSHGRVSGYTF. Variable domain in full (rest from reference TRBV7-2 and TRBJ1-2): GAGVSQSPSNKVTEKGKDVELRCDPISGHTALYWYRQSLGQGLEFLIYFQGNSAPDKSGLPSDRFSAERTGGSVSTLTIQRTQQEDSAVYLCASSHGRVSGYTFGSGTRLTVV.

This clonotype was picked up many times. The chain is built from TRBV7-2 and TRBJ2-1; 8 bases align to TRBD1. The V and J ends lost 6 bases and 0 bases, in that order; junction bases with no gene match: 7. This CDR3 is built from 16 residues. CDR1 and CDR2 from the germline V gene are SGHTA and FQGNSA. The CDR3 spells CASSRDRTSSYNEQFF. CDR3 DNA sequence: TGTGCCAGCAGTCGGGACAGGACGAGCTCCTACAATGAGCAGTTCTTC.

A remark on this clonotype: Given a much more abundant clone one base away, this may be a read error. The chain has TRBV7-9 and TRBJ2-5; possibly TRBD1 or TRBD2 for D (6 bases each). The CDR3 is 14 residues long. V shed 1 base and J shed 3 bases, with 9 bases lying between them. Per germline, CDR1 SEHNR and CDR2 FQNEAQ (reference sequence). Written as DNA, the CDR3 is TGTGCCAGCAGCTTAGAGGGGGGAGAAGAGACCCAGTACTTC. As protein: CASSLEGGEETQYF.

This clonotype was seen only a few times. This chain links TRBV28 with TRBJ2-3; no definite D call. Per germline, CDR1 MDHEN and CDR2 SYDVKM. CDR3 length equals 15 residues. Trimming stripped 1 base from V and 2 bases from J, with 10 bases between. CDR3 bases: TGTGCCAGCAGTTTATCTTACCCGACCACAGATACGCAGTATTTT. This sequence encodes CASSLSYPTTDTQYF.

The V and J genes are TRBV5-1 and TRBJ1-2; TRBD1 agrees at 9 bases. The CDR3 runs to 14 residues. The junction had 8 bases not matched to a gene; V was cut back by 3 bases and J by 8 bases. Germline V gene data show CDR1 as SGHRS and CDR2 as YFSETQ. The CDR3 region is CASSWGQGGGGYTF. DNA of the CDR3: TGCGCCAGCAGCTGGGGACAGGGCGGTGGAGGCTACACCTTC.

This chain uses TRBV10-3 with TRBJ2-3, with 9 positions matching TRBD2. Germline V gene sequence: CDR1 ENHRY, CDR2 SYGVKD. The CDR3 extends over 17 amino acids. V shed 3 bases, J shed 6 bases, and the junction held 13 bases outside the gene matches. CDR3 DNA sequence: TGTGCCATCAGTGAATCGCTAGCGGGATCTCCGTGGGATACGCAGTATTTT. Translation gives CAISESLAGSPWDTQYF.

The chain couples TRBV10-3 to TRBJ2-5; 8 bases match TRBD2. With 6 bases clipped from V and 5 bases from J, the junction kept 8 bases outside the gene matches. The CDR3 runs 14 residues. Germline CDR1 and CDR2: ENHRY and SYGVKD. The CDR3 reads CAIRGTSTTETQYF. The CDR3 DNA sequence: TGTGCCATCAGGGGGACTAGTACTACGGAGACCCAGTACTTC.

The rearrangement links TRBV11-2 to TRBJ2-7, with D tentatively TRBD1 (6 bases). Germline CDR1 and CDR2: SGHAT and FQNNGV. The CDR3 runs 17 residues. V was shortened by 5 bases and J by 5 bases, with 25 bases between the two germline ends. The CDR3 region is CASSNLHTGTRRDEQYF. In nucleotides, the CDR3 is TGTGCCAGCAGCAACCTCCACACAGGGACCCGGCGGGACGAGCAGTACTTC.

This chain connects TRBV29-1 to TRBJ1-4; no reliable D call. CDR3 length equals 13 residues. Deletions cut 6 bases from V and 8 bases from J, with 16 bases between. Per the germline V gene, CDR1 is SQVTM and CDR2 is ANQGSEA. The CDR3 DNA reads TGCAGCGTGGCTCGGAGTACGGGGGAAAAACTGTTTTTT. The encoded protein is CSVARSTGEKLFF. The full variable domain, in which reference TRBV29-1 and TRBJ1-4 provide the parts outside the CDR3, is SAVISQKPSRDICQRGTSLTIQCQVDSQVTMMFWYRQQPGQSLTLIATANQGSEATYESGFVIDKFPISRPNLTFSTLTVSNMSPEDSSIYLCSVARSTGEKLFFGSGTQLSVL.

The chain has TRBV5-1 and TRBJ2-7; the D call may be TRBD1 or TRBD2 (5 bases each). Trimming took off 0 bases at V and 2 bases at J, with 12 bases between the two ends. From germline, CDR1 is SGHRS and CDR2 YFSETQ. The CDR3 is made up of 15 amino acids. The CDR3 reads CASSLDGAPAYEQYF. CDR3 DNA sequence: TGCGCCAGCAGCTTGGACGGGGCCCCAGCCTACGAGCAGTACTTC.

This clonotype occurred a few times. This chain connects TRBV5-4 to TRBJ1-1, with TRBD1 as a possible D gene (6 bases). Trimming pared 4 bases from V and 8 bases from J, leaving 15 bases between. This CDR3 region has 13 residues. From germline, CDR1 is SGHNT and CDR2 YYREEE (reference sequence). Written as DNA, the CDR3 is TGTGCCAGCAGCGGAGGGACACGCCGGGAAGCTTTCTTT. Its translation is CASSGGTRREAFF.

This clonotype showed up many times. This chain joins TRBV7-6 and TRBJ2-7; 7 bases match TRBD2. The ends lost 5 bases at V and 1 base at J; junction bases unmatched: 17. The germline V gene has CDR1 SGHVS and CDR2 FNYEAQ. This CDR3 spans 18 amino acids. CDR3 bases: TGTGCCAGCAGCCCGAACGCCGGGAGGCTACGATATTCCTACGAGCAGTACTTC. This gives the protein CASSPNAGRLRYSYEQYF.

This clonotype was observed a handful of times. The CDR3 region is CASSLEQGISYGYTF. The DNA for the CDR3 is TGCGCCAGCAGCTTGGAACAGGGGATTAGCTATGGCTACACCTTC. This sequence joins TRBV5-1 and TRBJ1-2; TRBD1 aligns across 7 bases. The CDR3 spans 15 residues. V gave up 0 bases and J gave up 4 bases; unmatched junction bases: 6. Germline V lookup: CDR1 SGHRS, CDR2 YFSETQ.

This clonotype came up a few times. This chain uses TRBV10-1 with TRBJ2-1; the D is unclear. Looked up from germline, CDR1 is WNHNN and CDR2 is SYGVQD (reference sequence). Between the trimmed V and J ends, which lost 5 bases and 5 bases, there was a span of 10 bases. This CDR3 region has 13 residues. CDR3 DNA sequence: TGCGCCAGCAGTAGGCCTCAGAACAATGAGCAGTTCTTC. Encoded protein: CASSRPQNNEQFF.

The rearrangement uses TRBV10-3 and TRBJ2-7; possibly TRBD2 for D (6 bases). There are 11 residues in the CDR3. V was cut by 4 bases and J by 5 bases, with 6 bases left in between. Germline V gene data show CDR1 as ENHRY and CDR2 as SYGVKD. DNA for the CDR3: TGTGCCATCAGTGGGGGGGACGAGCAGTACTTC. Its protein product is CAISGGDEQYF.

This clonotype was detected many times. The chain uses TRBV7-2 and TRBJ2-1; 9 bases are shared with TRBD2. Germline-derived CDR1 and CDR2 are SGHTA and FQGNSA. V was pared by 5 bases and J by 0 bases, with 5 bases of the junction left unmatched. The CDR3 sequence is 16 residues long. CDR3 region: CASSPLSGSSYNEQFF. The CDR3 bases are TGTGCCAGCAGCCCACTTAGCGGGAGCTCCTACAATGAGCAGTTCTTC.

This clonotype was seen more than once but under ten times. The chain recombines TRBV6-5 with TRBJ1-5, with 7 bases fitting TRBD1. The V gene's germline CDR1 is MNHEY and CDR2 SVGAGI. This CDR3 has 16 residues. J gave up 4 bases and V 5 bases, and 11 bases lay outside the gene matches. The CDR3 region is CASSPRPDRRNQPQHF. The DNA of the CDR3 is TGTGCCAGCAGTCCTCGACCGGACAGGCGGAATCAGCCCCAGCATTTT.

Points on this clonotype: A much bigger clone sits one base away, suggesting this may be a read error. This rearrangement joins TRBV7-2 to TRBJ2-7, with 7 bases identical to TRBD2. CDR1 is SGHTA and CDR2 is FQGNSA in the germline V gene. V lost 7 bases, J lost 4 bases, and 13 bases stayed unmatched. CDR3 size: 15 residues. The CDR3 DNA reads TGTGCCAGCAACTCCCGGGGAGGGGTAGGGTACGAGCAGTACTTC. Translation gives CASNSRGGVGYEQYF.

This chain links TRBV7-4 with TRBJ2-3; the D gene is possibly TRBD2 (5 bases). This CDR3 has 17 residues. V shed 3 bases and J shed 2 bases, with 18 bases lying between them. Germline V gene sequence: CDR1 SGHVT, CDR2 SQSDAQ. CDR3 sequence reads: CASSFFEGLPSTDTQYF. The CDR3 DNA reads as TGTGCCAGCAGCTTCTTCGAGGGCCTCCCGTCCACAGATACGCAGTATTTT.

The table lists this clonotype with many counts. The chain recombines TRBV11-2 with TRBJ2-7; D is unresolved. The CDR3 covers 13 residues. Germline CDR1 is SGHAT and CDR2 is FQNNGV. V lost 1 base to trimming and J lost 3 bases, with 7 bases between them. The CDR3 here is CASSLVVIYEQYF. CDR3 DNA sequence: TGTGCCAGCAGCTTAGTAGTCATCTACGAGCAGTACTTC.

This clonotype was seen at least ten times. The chain links TRBV7-2 to TRBJ2-7; D might be TRBD2 (6 bases). The V end lost 1 base, the J end lost 2 bases, and 9 bases lay between the germline ends. Per the germline V gene, CDR1 is SGHTA and CDR2 is FQGNSA. The CDR3 consists of 14 residues. The CDR3 DNA sequence: TGTGCCAGCAGCTTAGGCGGGAACGCCTACGAGCAGTACTTC. Amino acids: CASSLGGNAYEQYF.

This clonotype was counted ten times or more. The gene calls are TRBV7-2 and TRBJ2-1, with 9 nucleotides matching TRBD1. The CDR3 consists of 14 residues. J was trimmed by 9 bases and V by 5 bases; bases with no gene match: 8. Per germline, CDR1 SGHTA and CDR2 FQGNSA. In DNA form, the CDR3 reads TGTGCCAGCAGCCGGGGGACAGGGCCGAGTGAGCAGTTCTTC. Translated, it gives CASSRGTGPSEQFF.